A single sample is the source of the 18 T cell receptor beta chains below, sequenced in a study of blood T cells in healthy people across ages. Sample-barcoded 5' priming and a J-beta primer mix drove a second PCR of about 6 to 12 cycles. TCRdb analysed the 5' RACE reads with MiXCR anew, one entry per CDR3 protein. The sample has 780,000 or so distinct CDR3 sequences, approximately 60% seen once. The sample taken for sequencing was blood. These receptors were obtained from a man aged 40-49 years in good health.

V is TRBV7-9 and J is TRBJ2-7; TRBD1 agrees at 9 bases. The V gene's germline CDR1 is SEHNR and CDR2 FQNEAQ (reference sequence). The ends lost 4 bases at V and 5 bases at J; junction bases unmatched: 9. The CDR3 has 15 residues. This CDR3 is CASSSPGQGGDEQYF. DNA of the CDR3: TGTGCCAGCAGCTCGCCGGGACAGGGAGGGGACGAGCAGTACTTC. Full variable domain (remainder filled in from reference TRBV7-9 and TRBJ2-7): DTGVSQNPRHKITKRGQNVTFRCDPISEHNRLYWYRQTLGQGPEFLTYFQNEAQLEKSRLLSDRFSAERPKGSFSTLEIQRTEQGDSAMYLCASSSPGQGGDEQYFGPGTRLTVT.

The gene calls are TRBV6-5 and TRBJ2-3; 7 nucleotides match TRBD1. This CDR3 has 16 residues. J gave up 10 bases and V 7 bases, and 20 bases lay outside the gene matches. Germline values: CDR1 MNHEY, CDR2 SVGAGI. Written as DNA, the CDR3 is TGTGCCAGCATCCCAAGGACAGGCTCATATTTAGAGGCGCAGTATTTT. Residues: CASIPRTGSYLEAQYF.

The chain uses TRBV6-2 or TRBV6-3 and TRBJ2-5; 8 bases agree with TRBD2. The V gene's germline CDR1 is MNHEY and CDR2 SVGEGT. The CDR3 extends over 14 amino acids. V lost 2 bases, J lost 5 bases, and 4 bases stayed unmatched. The CDR3 DNA reads TGTGCCAGCAGTTACGACGGGAGGGTGGAGACCCAGTACTTC. Its translation: CASSYDGRVETQYF.

In its sample, this clonotype was seen a few times. The V gene is TRBV4-2, the J gene TRBJ2-7, with 7 nucleotides matching TRBD1. The CDR3 covers 14 residues. V was pared by 1 base and J by 3 bases, with 3 bases of the junction left unmatched. Germline V gives CDR1 LGHNA, CDR2 YNFKEQ. Here the CDR3 reads CASSQGTGNYEQYF. CDR3 DNA: TGTGCCAGCAGCCAAGGGACAGGAAACTACGAGCAGTACTTC.

This clonotype showed up just a few times. J is TRBJ2-5 and V is TRBV6-2 or TRBV6-3; no clear D. Looked up from germline, CDR1 is MNHEY and CDR2 is SVGEGT. The CDR3 covers 12 residues. V shed 2 bases and J shed 13 bases, with 14 bases lying between them. CDR3 bases: TGTGCCAGCAGTTACCCGACCCCTCGAGGGTACTTC. It encodes CASSYPTPRGYF.

The genes are TRBV6-1 and TRBJ2-1, with TRBD1 identical over 10 bases. The tail of the sequence fits TRBJ2-7 better, so the J call may be wrong. CDR3 length: 16 amino acids. CDR1 and CDR2 from the germline V gene are MNHNS and SASEGT. This CDR3 is CASSNNPGQGLWEQYF. The CDR3 DNA reads as TGTGCCAGCAGTAATAACCCGGGACAGGGGCTTTGGGAGCAGTACTTC.

The chain carries TRBV27 and TRBJ2-3, with TRBD2 matching over 7 bases. The length of the CDR3 is 17 residues. V lost 1 base to trimming and J lost 0 bases; unmatched junction nucleotides: 7. The germline CDR1 and CDR2 sequences are MNHEY and SMNVEV (reference sequence). The CDR3 is CASSLLSGGASTDTQYF. CDR3 nucleotides: TGTGCCAGCAGTTTATTATCGGGGGGAGCTAGCACAGATACGCAGTATTTT.

The V and J genes are TRBV6-5 and TRBJ2-7; 10 bases agree with TRBD1. Losses at the gene ends were 7 bases for V and 0 bases for J; bases not matched to a gene: 6. CDR3 length equals 15 residues. Germline V gene lookup returns CDR1 MNHEY and CDR2 SVGAGI. The CDR3: CASNPTGGRSYEQYF. In DNA form, the CDR3 reads TGTGCCAGCAATCCGACAGGGGGCCGCTCCTACGAGCAGTACTTC.

This chain links TRBV10-3 with TRBJ1-3, with no clear D. CDR1 is ENHRY and CDR2 is SYGVKD in the germline V gene. V lost 2 bases and J lost 0, with 8 bases in between. CDR3 length: 15 residues. CDR3 nucleotides: TGTGCCATCAGTGAGGTCAATTACTCTGGAAACACCATATATTTT. Protein product: CAISEVNYSGNTIYF.

The chain uses TRBV2 and TRBJ1-4, with a possible D match to TRBD1 (6 bases). The V gene lost 6 bases and the J gene lost 0 bases, with 20 bases spanning the gap. Germline CDR1 and CDR2: SNHLY and FYNNEI. The CDR3 covers 18 residues. DNA of the CDR3: TGTGCCAGCAGGGAAAGGTCCGGGGGCCATTCAACTAATGAAAAACTGTTTTTT. Translating gives CASRERSGGHSTNEKLFF.

The chain is built from TRBV7-3 and TRBJ2-3, with TRBD2 matching over 12 bases. This CDR3 has 17 amino acids. The germline V gene has CDR1 SGHTA and CDR2 FQGTGA. V lost 5 bases, J lost 0 bases, and 6 bases stayed unmatched. CDR3 sequence reads: CASSVLAGGPSTDTQYF. CDR3 bases: TGTGCCAGCAGCGTACTAGCGGGGGGCCCTAGCACAGATACGCAGTATTTT.

This clonotype was counted only a few times. The chain links TRBV20-1 to TRBJ1-1; D ambiguous. CDR3 size: 11 residues. The germline V and J ends were trimmed by 5 bases and 1 base, with 5 bases remaining between them. Germline CDR1 DFQATT, CDR2 SNEGSKA (reference sequence). CDR3 nucleotides: TGCAGTGCTTTTCGGAACACTGAAGCTTTCTTT. It codes for CSAFRNTEAFF.

This clonotype has just a few counts. J is TRBJ2-5 and V is TRBV7-2; 8 bases line up with TRBD1. The CDR3 loop spans 15 amino acids. The germline gives CDR1 SGHTA, CDR2 FQGNSA. Losses at the gene ends were 5 bases for V and 4 bases for J; bases not matched to a gene: 9. The CDR3 protein is CASSVRGRIGETQYF. The CDR3 bases are TGTGCCAGCAGCGTCAGGGGGCGCATCGGAGAGACCCAGTACTTC.

This clonotype was counted once. This chain connects TRBV24-1 to TRBJ1-1; a weak D match, TRBD1 (5 bases). The CDR3 is 13 amino acids. Between the trimmed V and J ends, which lost 7 bases and 5 bases, there was a span of 13 bases. Germline V gene sequence: CDR1 KGHDR, CDR2 SFDVKD. CDR3 coding DNA: TGTGCCACCAGAGACCGTGCAGGGACTGAAGCTTTCTTT. As protein: CATRDRAGTEAFF.

The chain uses TRBV20-1 and TRBJ1-6, with D maybe TRBD1 (6 bases). The CDR3 runs to 16 residues. CDR1 is DFQATT, CDR2 SNEGSKA, per germline (reference sequence). V was clipped by 1 base and J by 7 bases, with 17 bases between them. CDR3 amino acids: CSARVTGRLENSPLHF. The CDR3 coding sequence is TGCAGTGCTAGAGTAACAGGGCGGTTAGAAAATTCACCCCTCCACTTT.

The chain links TRBV6-2 or TRBV6-3 to TRBJ1-2, with unresolved D. V was shortened by 7 bases and J by 8 bases, with 14 bases between the two germline ends. The CDR3 loop spans 12 amino acids. Germline V gene sequence: CDR1 MNHEY, CDR2 SVGEGT. The DNA of the CDR3 is TGTGCCAGCAACCCGGGAGAAAGGGGCTACACCTTC. The encoded protein is CASNPGERGYTF.

This clonotype was found once. The chain has TRBV7-9 and TRBJ1-1; D is uncertain. Germline V gene lookup returns CDR1 SEHNR and CDR2 FQNEAQ (reference sequence). This CDR3 region has 13 residues. V was cut by 1 base and J by 8 bases, with 11 bases left in between. In DNA form, the CDR3 reads TGTGCCAGCAGCTTAGGGACCTTTTTAGAAGCTTTCTTT. It specifies CASSLGTFLEAFF.

This sequence joins TRBV4-1 and TRBJ2-7; 9 positions match TRBD1. The length of the CDR3 is 15 residues. Germline V gene data show CDR1 as MGHRA and CDR2 as YSYEKL. V shed 1 base, J shed 9 bases, and the junction held 10 bases outside the gene matches. The chain's CDR3 is CASSQVGTGTLGQYF. CDR3 in DNA: TGCGCCAGCAGCCAAGTAGGGACAGGGACCCTGGGGCAGTACTTC.